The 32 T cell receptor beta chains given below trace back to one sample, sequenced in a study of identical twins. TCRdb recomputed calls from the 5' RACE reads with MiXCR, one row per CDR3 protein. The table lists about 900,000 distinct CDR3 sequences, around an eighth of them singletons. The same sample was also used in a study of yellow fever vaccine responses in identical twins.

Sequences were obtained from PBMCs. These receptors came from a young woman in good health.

CDR3 sequence: CASSPWRRDRSSSNTEAFF. CDR3 coding DNA: TGCGCCAGCAGCCCTTGGCGTAGGGACAGGTCGTCCTCGAACACTGAAGCTTTCTTT. The V and J genes are TRBV5-1 and TRBJ1-1; TRBD1 aligns across 8 bases. The V gene end was trimmed by 4 bases and the J gene end by 1 base; junction bases not matched to a gene: 18. CDR1 SGHRS and CDR2 YFSETQ come from the germline V gene. The CDR3 length is 19 residues.

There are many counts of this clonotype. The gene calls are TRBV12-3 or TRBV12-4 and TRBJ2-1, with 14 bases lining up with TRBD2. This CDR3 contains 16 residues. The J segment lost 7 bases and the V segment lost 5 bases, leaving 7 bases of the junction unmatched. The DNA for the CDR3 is TGTGCCAGCAGTCCGGGACTAGCGGGAGTATGGAATGAGCAGTTCTTC. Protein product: CASSPGLAGVWNEQFF.

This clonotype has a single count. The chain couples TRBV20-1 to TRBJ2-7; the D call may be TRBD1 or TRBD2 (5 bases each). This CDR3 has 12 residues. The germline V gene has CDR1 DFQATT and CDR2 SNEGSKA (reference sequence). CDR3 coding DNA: TGCAGTGCTAGTATGGGGGTCTACGGGCAGTACGTC. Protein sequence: CSASMGVYGQYV.

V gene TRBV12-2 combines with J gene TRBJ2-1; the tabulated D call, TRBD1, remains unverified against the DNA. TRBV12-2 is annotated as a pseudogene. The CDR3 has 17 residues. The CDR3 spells CASRLSGSGTVVNEQFF. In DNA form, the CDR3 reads TGTGCAAGTCGCTTATCAGGGTCCGGGACAGTCGTAAATGAGCAGTTCTTC.

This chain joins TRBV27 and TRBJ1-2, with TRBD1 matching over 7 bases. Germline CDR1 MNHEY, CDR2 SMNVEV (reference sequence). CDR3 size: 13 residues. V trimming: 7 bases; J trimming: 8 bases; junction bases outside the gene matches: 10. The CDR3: CASTNDRVWGYTF. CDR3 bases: TGTGCCAGCACCAACGACAGGGTCTGGGGCTACACCTTC.

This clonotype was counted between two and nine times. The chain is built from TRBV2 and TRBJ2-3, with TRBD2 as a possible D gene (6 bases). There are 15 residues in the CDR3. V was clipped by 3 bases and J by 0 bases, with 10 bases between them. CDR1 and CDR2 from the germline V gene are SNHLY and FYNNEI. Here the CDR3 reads CASSERGPSTDTQYF. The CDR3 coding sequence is TGTGCCAGCAGTGAGCGGGGACCTAGCACAGATACGCAGTATTTT.

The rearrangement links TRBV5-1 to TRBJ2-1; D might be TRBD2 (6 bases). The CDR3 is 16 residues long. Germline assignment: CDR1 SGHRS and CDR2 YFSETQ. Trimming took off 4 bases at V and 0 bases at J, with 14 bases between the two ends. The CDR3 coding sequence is TGCGCCAGCAGCCGAGGAGGGGCTAACTCCTACAATGAGCAGTTCTTC. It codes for CASSRGGANSYNEQFF.

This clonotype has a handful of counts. For the CDR3, the DNA is TGTGCCACCAGTGAACCAGGGCCGGCTCAGCCCCAGCATTTT. Protein product: CATSEPGPAQPQHF. The chain joins TRBV24-1 to TRBJ1-5; perhaps TRBD1 as D (5 bases). CDR3 length: 14 residues. Trimming took off 4 bases at V and 6 bases at J, with 12 bases between the two ends. CDR1 and CDR2 from the germline V gene are KGHDR and SFDVKD.

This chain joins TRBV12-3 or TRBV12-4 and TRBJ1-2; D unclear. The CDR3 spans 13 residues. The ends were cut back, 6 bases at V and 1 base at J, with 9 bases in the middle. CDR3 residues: CASSLDVNYGYTF. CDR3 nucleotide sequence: TGTGCCAGCAGCCTAGACGTTAACTATGGCTACACCTTC.

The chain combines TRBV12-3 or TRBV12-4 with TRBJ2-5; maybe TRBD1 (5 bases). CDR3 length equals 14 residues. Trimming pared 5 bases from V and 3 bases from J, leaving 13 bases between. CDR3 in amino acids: CASSPWTRKETQYF. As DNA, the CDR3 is TGTGCCAGCAGTCCATGGACAAGAAAAGAGACCCAGTACTTC.

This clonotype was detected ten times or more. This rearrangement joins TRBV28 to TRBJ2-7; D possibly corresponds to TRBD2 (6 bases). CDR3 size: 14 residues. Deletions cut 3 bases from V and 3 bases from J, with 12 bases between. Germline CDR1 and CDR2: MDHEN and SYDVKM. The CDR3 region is CASSLGGSHYEQYF. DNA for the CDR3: TGTGCCAGCAGTTTGGGAGGATCCCACTACGAGCAGTACTTC.

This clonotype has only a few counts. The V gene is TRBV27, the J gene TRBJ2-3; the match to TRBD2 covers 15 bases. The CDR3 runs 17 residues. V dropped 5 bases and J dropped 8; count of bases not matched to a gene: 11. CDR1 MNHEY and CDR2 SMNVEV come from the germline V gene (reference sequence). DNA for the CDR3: TGTGCCAGCAGTGGACGGACTAGCGGGGGGGCGTGGGGTACGCAGTATTTT. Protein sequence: CASSGRTSGGAWGTQYF.

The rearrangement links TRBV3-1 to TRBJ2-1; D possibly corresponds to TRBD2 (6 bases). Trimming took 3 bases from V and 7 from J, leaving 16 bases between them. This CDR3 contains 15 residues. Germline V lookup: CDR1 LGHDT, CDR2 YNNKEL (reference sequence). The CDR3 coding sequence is TGTGCCAGCAGCCATCTGTCGGGAGTTGGAAATGAGCAGTTCTTC. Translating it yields CASSHLSGVGNEQFF.

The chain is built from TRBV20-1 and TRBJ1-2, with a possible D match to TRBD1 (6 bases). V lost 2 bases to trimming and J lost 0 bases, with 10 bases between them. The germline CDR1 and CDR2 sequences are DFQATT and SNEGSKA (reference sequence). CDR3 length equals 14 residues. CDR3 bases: TGCAGTGCTAGAAAGGACAGCGCTAACTATGGCTACACCTTC. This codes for CSARKDSANYGYTF.

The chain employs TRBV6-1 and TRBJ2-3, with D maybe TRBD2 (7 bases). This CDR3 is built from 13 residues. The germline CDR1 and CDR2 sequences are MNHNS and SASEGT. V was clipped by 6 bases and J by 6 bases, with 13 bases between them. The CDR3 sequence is CASRGGAGDTQYF. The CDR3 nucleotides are TGTGCCAGCAGAGGGGGGGCCGGGGATACGCAGTATTTT.

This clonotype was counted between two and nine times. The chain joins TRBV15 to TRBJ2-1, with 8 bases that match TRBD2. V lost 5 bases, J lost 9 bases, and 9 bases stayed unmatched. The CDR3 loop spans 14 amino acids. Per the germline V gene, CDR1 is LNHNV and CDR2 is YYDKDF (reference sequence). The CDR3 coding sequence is TGTGCCACCAGCGTAAGCGGGAGAGTAGGTGAGCAGTTCTTC. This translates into CATSVSGRVGEQFF.

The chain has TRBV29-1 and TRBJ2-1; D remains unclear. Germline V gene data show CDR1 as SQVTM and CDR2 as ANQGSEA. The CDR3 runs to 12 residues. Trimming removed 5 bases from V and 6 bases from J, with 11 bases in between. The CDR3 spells CSVWRDRNEQFF. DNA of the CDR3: TGCAGCGTTTGGAGAGACCGCAATGAGCAGTTCTTC.

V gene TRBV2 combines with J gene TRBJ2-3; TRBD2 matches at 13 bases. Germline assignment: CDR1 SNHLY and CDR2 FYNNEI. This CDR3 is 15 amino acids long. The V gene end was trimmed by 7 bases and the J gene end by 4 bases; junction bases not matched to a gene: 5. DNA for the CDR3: TGTGCCAGCAAAGGGACTAGCGGGACCTCAGATACGCAGTATTTT. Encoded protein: CASKGTSGTSDTQYF.

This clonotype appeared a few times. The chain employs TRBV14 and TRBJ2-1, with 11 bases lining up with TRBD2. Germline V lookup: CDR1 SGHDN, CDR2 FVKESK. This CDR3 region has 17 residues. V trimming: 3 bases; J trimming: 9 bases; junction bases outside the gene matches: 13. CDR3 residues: CASSQRRTSGYMGEQFF. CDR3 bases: TGTGCCAGCAGCCAGAGAAGGACTAGCGGGTATATGGGTGAGCAGTTCTTC.

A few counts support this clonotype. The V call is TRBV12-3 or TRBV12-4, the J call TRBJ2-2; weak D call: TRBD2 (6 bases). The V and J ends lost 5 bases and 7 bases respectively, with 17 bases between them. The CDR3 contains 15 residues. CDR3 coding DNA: TGTGCCAGCAGTCCTCGGGACTTGAACGGCGGGGAGCTGTTTTTT. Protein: CASSPRDLNGGELFF.

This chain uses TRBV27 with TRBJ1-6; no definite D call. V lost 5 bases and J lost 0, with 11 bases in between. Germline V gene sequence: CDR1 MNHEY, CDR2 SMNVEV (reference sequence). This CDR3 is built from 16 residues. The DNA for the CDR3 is TGTGCCAGCAGTCCAGACGGAAGCTCCTATAATTCACCCCTCCACTTT. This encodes CASSPDGSSYNSPLHF.

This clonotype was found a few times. The CDR3 is CASSLRAGQANTGELFF. The CDR3 DNA reads TGCGCCAGCAGCTTGAGGGCCGGACAGGCGAACACCGGGGAGCTGTTTTTT. This rearrangement joins TRBV5-1 to TRBJ2-2, with 7 bases lining up with TRBD1. Trimming cost V 1 base and J 0 bases; bases outside gene matches: 6. Germline V CDR1 and CDR2: SGHRS, YFSETQ. CDR3 length: 17 amino acids.

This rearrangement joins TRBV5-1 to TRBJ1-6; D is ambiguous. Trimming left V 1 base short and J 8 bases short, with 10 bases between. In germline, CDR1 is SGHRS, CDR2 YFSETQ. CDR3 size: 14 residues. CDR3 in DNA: TGCGCCAGCAGCTTGACAGTGTTGGATTCACCCCTCCACTTT. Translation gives CASSLTVLDSPLHF. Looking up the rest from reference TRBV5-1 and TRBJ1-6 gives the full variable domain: KAGVTQTPRYLIKTRGQQVTLSCSPISGHRSVSWYQQTPGQGLQFLFEYFSETQRNKGNFPGRFSGRQFSNSRSEMNVSTLELGDSALYLCASSLTVLDSPLHFGNGTRLTVT.

The CDR3: CASKRGSSTDTQYF. DNA of the CDR3: TGCGCCAGCAAGCGGGGGTCGAGCACAGATACGCAGTATTTT. The V call is TRBV10-2, the J call TRBJ2-3; 8 bases line up with TRBD2. CDR1 is WSHSY, CDR2 SAAADI, per germline. The CDR3 is made up of 14 amino acids. Germline trimming cut 7 bases from V and 0 bases from J; bases unmatched to any gene: 3.

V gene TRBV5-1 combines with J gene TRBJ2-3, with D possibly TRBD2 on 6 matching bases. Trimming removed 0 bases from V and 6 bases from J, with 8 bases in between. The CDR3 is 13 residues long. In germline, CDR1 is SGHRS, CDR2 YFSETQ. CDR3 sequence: CASSLGLDDTQYF. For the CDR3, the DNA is TGCGCCAGCAGCTTGGGACTAGATGATACGCAGTATTTT.

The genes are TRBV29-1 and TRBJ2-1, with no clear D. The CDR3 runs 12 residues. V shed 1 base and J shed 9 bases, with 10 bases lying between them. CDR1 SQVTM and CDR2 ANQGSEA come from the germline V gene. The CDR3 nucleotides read TGCAGCGTTGAAGCAGCCCAGAGTGAGCAGTTCTTC. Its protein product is CSVEAAQSEQFF.

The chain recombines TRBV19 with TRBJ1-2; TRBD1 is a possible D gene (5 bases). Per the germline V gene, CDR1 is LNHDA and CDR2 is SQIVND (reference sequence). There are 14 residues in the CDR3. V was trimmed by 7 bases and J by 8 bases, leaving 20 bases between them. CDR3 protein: CASTRDPTQRGYTF. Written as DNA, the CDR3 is TGTGCCAGTACTAGGGACCCAACACAACGGGGCTACACCTTC.

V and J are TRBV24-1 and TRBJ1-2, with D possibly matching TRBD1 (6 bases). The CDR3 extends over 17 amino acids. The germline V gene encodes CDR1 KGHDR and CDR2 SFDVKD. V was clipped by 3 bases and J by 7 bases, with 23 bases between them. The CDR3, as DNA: TGTGCCACCAGTGATCGTACCGGGACACAAACCGGGGGTGGCTACACCTTC. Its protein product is CATSDRTGTQTGGGYTF.

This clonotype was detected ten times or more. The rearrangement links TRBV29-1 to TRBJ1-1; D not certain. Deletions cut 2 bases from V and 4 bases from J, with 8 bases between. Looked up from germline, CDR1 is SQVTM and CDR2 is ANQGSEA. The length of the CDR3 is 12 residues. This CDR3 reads CSVEIVGTEAFF. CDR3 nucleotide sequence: TGCAGCGTTGAAATAGTCGGCACTGAAGCTTTCTTT.

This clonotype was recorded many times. In nucleotides, the CDR3 is TGTGCCAGCAGTTTGGTAGGGGTAGCCTACAATGAGCAGTTCTTC. Protein sequence: CASSLVGVAYNEQFF. The chain carries TRBV12-3 or TRBV12-4 and TRBJ2-1; D may be TRBD1 (5 bases). The CDR3 covers 15 residues. Between the trimmed V and J ends, which lost 3 bases and 2 bases, there was a span of 11 bases.

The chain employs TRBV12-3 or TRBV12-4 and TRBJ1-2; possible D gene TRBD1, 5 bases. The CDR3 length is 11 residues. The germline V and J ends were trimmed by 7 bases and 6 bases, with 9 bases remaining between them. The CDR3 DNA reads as TGTGCCAGCACCTGGGGGGATGGCTACACCTTC. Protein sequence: CASTWGDGYTF.

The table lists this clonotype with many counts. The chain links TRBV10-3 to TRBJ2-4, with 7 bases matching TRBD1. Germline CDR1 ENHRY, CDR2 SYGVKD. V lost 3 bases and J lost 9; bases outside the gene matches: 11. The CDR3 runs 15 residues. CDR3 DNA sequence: TGTGCCATCAGTGACAACAGGGGTCCCTTAGGCATTCAGTACTTC. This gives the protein CAISDNRGPLGIQYF.